This TCR beta chain was documented in a study of vaccination and CD4 T cells after COVID-19. Looking at the study overall: Samples after vaccination came a median roughly 74 days past dose two, ranging 14 to 241. The authors used overlapping spike peptides from SARS-CoV-2, HCoV-NL63, HCoV-OC43 and HCoV-229E to stimulate cells.

Noted treatment: roughly 11-day PBMC culture with coronavirus spike peptide pools or control peptides (ViraFEST assay). With the Oncomine TCR Beta short-read assay, DNA from cultured CD4+ T cells was sequenced. Researchers extracted genomic DNA from CD4+ T cells that had been cultured. Each CDR3 protein gets one entry after TCRdb re-called the PCR reads with MiXCR. The sample gives approximately 10,000 distinct CDR3 sequences, 61% of which show up once; roughly 10% is in the top ten. This CDR3 is 18 amino acids long. In germline, CDR1 is SGHTA, CDR2 FQGNSA. V was trimmed by 1 base and J by 1 base, leaving 16 bases between them. This clonotype counts as medium-sized (0.01 to 0.1%). Antigen: not known.

What was sequenced was CD4+ T cells from blood, cultured in vitro. The TCR was taken from a human donor who had recovered from COVID-19. This rearrangement joins TRBV7-2 to TRBJ2-2, with D unclear. CDR3: CASSLERHSQLNTGELFF. In DNA, the CDR3 is TGTGCCAGCAGCTTAGAACGGCACAGCCAGCTGAACACCGGGGAGCTGTTTTTT.